Below, 27 T cell receptor beta chains from the same sample are listed, as sequenced in a study of blood T cell repertoires in COVID-19. Generated by immunoSEQ multiplex PCR, the TCRdb table keeps only in-frame clones and is missing some. The sample records about 20,000 clones, approximately 90% being singletons. The sample taken for sequencing was peripheral blood. These receptor sequences come from a woman aged 55-70 years with active COVID-19.

This chain joins TRBV5-4 and TRBJ1-2; D possibly corresponds to TRBD1 (6 bases). This CDR3 comprises 13 residues. CDR1 is SGHNT and CDR2 is YYREEE in the germline V gene (reference sequence). V was cut by 5 bases and J by 8 bases, with 16 bases left in between. The DNA of the CDR3 is TGTGCCAGCAGGGACAGCTTAGGCTACGGCTACACCTTC. Protein product: CASRDSLGYGYTF.

The chain recombines TRBV19 with TRBJ1-1; the D gene is possibly TRBD1 (6 bases). Germline-derived CDR1 and CDR2 are LNHDA and SQIVND (reference sequence). With 5 bases removed from V and 5 bases from J, the gap between germline ends came to 15 bases. The CDR3 is 14 amino acids. CDR3 nucleotides: TGTGCCAGTAGTCTTCAGGGGAGAGGGACTGAAGCTTTCTTT. Residues: CASSLQGRGTEAFF.

As DNA, the CDR3 is TGTGCCAGCAGCTTGTCCAGGGACACTGAAGCTTTCTTT. This sequence encodes CASSLSRDTEAFF. The rearrangement uses TRBV7-2 and TRBJ1-1, with D possibly matching TRBD1 (5 bases). Germline values: CDR1 SGHTA, CDR2 FQGNSA. V was trimmed by 3 bases and J by 3 bases, leaving 8 bases between them. This CDR3 contains 13 residues.

In this sample, this clone turned up once. The rearrangement uses TRBV9 and TRBJ2-4, with 10 nucleotides matching TRBD1. Germline V gene data show CDR1 as SGDLS and CDR2 as YYNGEE. The CDR3 has 15 amino acids. V lost 3 bases and J lost 7; bases outside the gene matches: 7. The CDR3 DNA reads as TGTGCCAGCAGCGGGGACAGGGGAGGTTGGAACATTCAGTACTTC. Its protein is CASSGDRGGWNIQYF.

The rearrangement uses TRBV7-8 and TRBJ2-3; D is perhaps TRBD2 (6 bases). The ends were cut back, 3 bases at V and 2 bases at J, with 15 bases in the middle. This CDR3 has 16 residues. Germline-derived CDR1 and CDR2 are SGHVS and FQNEAQ. CDR3 loop: CASSFPGRRPTDTQYF. As DNA, the CDR3 is TGTGCCAGCAGCTTCCCAGGGAGGCGTCCCACAGATACGCAGTATTTT.

This sequence joins TRBV6-5 and TRBJ2-1, with 8 bases that match TRBD1. Trimming took 6 bases from V and 9 from J; bases not matched to a gene: 7. The CDR3 has 13 residues. Per germline, CDR1 MNHEY and CDR2 SVGAGI. The chain's CDR3 is CASRPGQGLEQFF. The CDR3 nucleotides read TGTGCCAGCAGACCAGGACAGGGTCTTGAGCAGTTCTTC.

With regard to this clone: At one of its ends the junction is not consistent with the germline gene, which may arise from a read error. J is TRBJ2-6 and V is TRBV18; 7 nucleotides agree with TRBD2. The CDR3 length is 17 residues. Germline CDR1 and CDR2: KGHSH and LQKENI. The CDR3 region has the DNA TGTGTCAGCTCCCCGGGAGGACCCCACTCTGGGGCCAACGTCCTGACTTTC. Protein product: CVSSPGGPHSGANVLTF.

The gene calls are TRBV3-1 (or the pseudogene TRBV3-2) and TRBJ1-4, with 7 bases lining up with TRBD1. Germline CDR1 is LGHDT and CDR2 is YNNKEL (reference sequence). The trim removed 3 bases at V and 10 bases at J, leaving 11 bases unmatched. The CDR3 is 15 amino acids. In DNA, the CDR3 is TGTGCCAGCAGCCATACCGGGACAGAGGGCGTAAAACTGTTTTTT. This encodes CASSHTGTEGVKLFF.

This clone was picked up one time. The chain has TRBV11-2 and TRBJ1-6; 7 nucleotides match TRBD1. Per germline, CDR1 SGHAT and CDR2 FQNNGV. CDR3 length: 15 residues. J gave up 7 bases and V 3 bases, and 6 bases lay outside the gene matches. Here the CDR3 reads CASSFRDRKNSPLHF. Written as DNA, the CDR3 is TGTGCCAGCAGCTTCCGGGACAGAAAAAATTCACCCCTCCACTTT.

The rearrangement joins TRBV5-1 to TRBJ1-3, with D perhaps matching TRBD1 (6 bases). CDR1 is SGHRS, CDR2 YFSETQ, per germline. V gave up 3 bases and J gave up 0 bases, with 13 bases separating them. There are 16 residues in the CDR3. CDR3 protein: CASSSTGQFSGNTIYF. In DNA form, the CDR3 reads TGCGCCAGCAGCTCCACCGGACAGTTCTCTGGAAACACCATATATTTT.

The CDR3: CASSTTGGWTEAFF. The CDR3 DNA follows: TGCGCCAGCAGCACTACAGGGGGATGGACTGAAGCTTTCTTT. V is TRBV5-1 and J is TRBJ1-1; 8 bases are shared with TRBD1. The CDR3 spans 14 residues. The V and J ends lost 4 bases and 5 bases, in that order; junction bases with no gene match: 7. Germline CDR1 and CDR2: SGHRS and YFSETQ.

This sequence joins TRBV5-1 and TRBJ1-2; 8 nucleotides agree with TRBD1. CDR3 length equals 15 residues. Germline lookup yields CDR1 SGHRS and CDR2 YFSETQ. The V segment lost 4 bases and the J segment 0 bases; nucleotides outside the gene matches: 5. In DNA form, the CDR3 reads TGCGCCAGCAGCAAAGCGACAGGGGCTAACTATGGCTACACCTTC. The encoded protein is CASSKATGANYGYTF. The full variable domain, rest sourced from reference TRBV5-1 and TRBJ1-2, is KAGVTQTPRYLIKTRGQQVTLSCSPISGHRSVSWYQQTPGQGLQFLFEYFSETQRNKGNFPGRFSGRQFSNSRSEMNVSTLELGDSALYLCASSKATGANYGYTFGSGTRLTVV.

The CDR3 here is CASSQGQENTEAFF. The CDR3 nucleotides read TGTGCCAGCAGCCAGGGACAAGAGAACACTGAAGCTTTCTTT. The V gene is TRBV5-4, the J gene TRBJ1-1, with D maybe TRBD1 (6 bases). CDR3 length equals 14 residues. V lost 4 bases and J 1 base, leaving 11 bases between the germline ends. Germline-derived CDR1 and CDR2 are SGHNT and YYREEE (reference sequence).

V and J are TRBV5-4 and TRBJ2-3; TRBD1 matches 7 bases. CDR1 SGHNT and CDR2 YYREEE come from the germline V gene (reference sequence). The CDR3 loop spans 14 amino acids. V shed 4 bases and J 5 bases; nucleotides not matched to a gene: 7. DNA of the CDR3: TGTGCCAGCAGCGCTGACAGGGTAGGAGATACGCAGTATTTT. This codes for CASSADRVGDTQYF.

The V gene is TRBV13, the J gene TRBJ2-5; 7 bases map to TRBD1. Unmatched junction bases numbered 8, after V lost 5 bases and J lost 5 bases. The CDR3 covers 14 residues. Germline V CDR1 and CDR2: PRHDT, FYEKMQ (reference sequence). For the CDR3, the DNA is TGTGCCAGCAGCCCGAGACAGGGAAGGGAGACCCAGTACTTC. Amino acids: CASSPRQGRETQYF.

The chain uses TRBV5-4 and TRBJ2-3, with TRBD1 matching over 11 bases. The germline V gene has CDR1 SGHNT and CDR2 YYREEE (reference sequence). V shed 2 bases and J 1 base; nucleotides not matched to a gene: 3. CDR3 length: 16 amino acids. The CDR3 region is CASSFGQGARTDTQYF. The DNA of the CDR3 is TGTGCCAGCAGCTTCGGACAGGGGGCGCGCACAGATACGCAGTATTTT.

The chain employs TRBV14 and TRBJ1-2; D is possibly TRBD1 (5 bases). V lost 9 bases and J lost 2, with 10 bases in between. Per the germline V gene, CDR1 is SGHDN and CDR2 is FVKESK. The CDR3 is made up of 12 amino acids. The CDR3 nucleotides are TGTGCCAGTGCTTGGACAAACTATGGCTACACCTTC. Translating gives CASAWTNYGYTF.

This clone appeared once. The CDR3 sequence is CSASGLDFSYEQYF. CDR3 DNA sequence: TGCAGTGCTAGTGGACTGGACTTCTCCTACGAGCAGTACTTC. The chain joins TRBV20-1 to TRBJ2-7; D is possibly TRBD2 (5 bases). CDR1 is DFQATT and CDR2 is SNEGSKA in the germline V gene (reference sequence). This CDR3 has 14 amino acids. V was pared by 3 bases and J by 0 bases, with 12 bases between.

The chain recombines TRBV2 with TRBJ1-5; maybe TRBD1 (6 bases). CDR3 size: 15 residues. V was pared by 1 base and J by 8 bases, with 15 bases between. Germline V gene data show CDR1 as SNHLY and CDR2 as FYNNEI. In DNA, the CDR3 is TGTGCCAGCAGTGAAGGCAGGGGTGGCGTGGAGCCCCAGCATTTT. Amino acids: CASSEGRGGVEPQHF. The full variable domain, completed using reference TRBV2 and TRBJ1-5, is EPEVTQTPSHQVTQMGQEVILRCVPISNHLYFYWYRQILGQKVEFLVSFYNNEISEKSEIFDDQFSVERPDGSNFTLKIRSTKLEDSAMYFCASSEGRGGVEPQHFGDGTRLSIL.

The chain uses TRBV5-1 and TRBJ2-3, with 10 nucleotides matching TRBD2. In germline, CDR1 is SGHRS, CDR2 YFSETQ. The CDR3 consists of 16 residues. The V gene end was trimmed by 4 bases and the J gene end by 0 bases; junction bases not matched to a gene: 5. The CDR3 nucleotides are TGCGCCAGCAGCCAACTACTAGCGGGGAGCACAGATACGCAGTATTTT. Amino acid sequence: CASSQLLAGSTDTQYF.

This clone appeared a single time. V is TRBV10-1 and J is TRBJ1-3; 7 bases agree with TRBD1. CDR1 is WNHNN, CDR2 SYGVQD, per germline (reference sequence). The CDR3 runs 13 residues. V gave up 4 bases and J gave up 8 bases; unmatched junction bases: 5. The CDR3 DNA follows: TGCGCCAGCAGTGGACAGGGAGGAGACACCATATATTTT. It translates to CASSGQGGDTIYF.

CDR3 in DNA: TGTGCCAGCAGTGAGCAACCTAGCGGGCGTAACTCTGGGGCCAACGTCCTGACTTTC. It specifies CASSEQPSGRNSGANVLTF. The gene calls are TRBV2 and TRBJ2-6; 8 bases map to TRBD2. CDR3 length: 19 residues. V lost 3 bases and J lost 0; bases outside the gene matches: 10. Germline V CDR1 and CDR2: SNHLY, FYNNEI.

The rearrangement uses TRBV10-3 and TRBJ2-2, with D possibly matching TRBD1 (5 bases). This CDR3 comprises 15 residues. Per germline, CDR1 ENHRY and CDR2 SYGVKD. V gave up 3 bases and J gave up 4 bases, with 12 bases separating them. In DNA form, the CDR3 reads TGTGCCATCAGTGATAGGGGCGGTGGCACCGGGGAGCTGTTTTTT. This encodes CAISDRGGGTGELFF.

The chain combines TRBV9 with TRBJ1-5; possible D gene TRBD1, 6 bases. The germline V gene encodes CDR1 SGDLS and CDR2 YYNGEE. The CDR3 runs 15 residues. V was pared by 4 bases and J by 0 bases, with 11 bases between. Here the CDR3 DNA reads TGTGCCAGCAGCATCTCAGGGGATAGCAATCAGCCCCAGCATTTT. Its translation is CASSISGDSNQPQHF.

The rearrangement uses TRBV9 and TRBJ2-1, with unresolved D. The V gene lost 4 bases and the J gene lost 0 bases, with 8 bases spanning the gap. The CDR3 covers 14 residues. Germline lookup yields CDR1 SGDLS and CDR2 YYNGEE. CDR3 region: CASSSGGSYNEQFF. CDR3 nucleotide sequence: TGTGCCAGCAGCTCCGGCGGCTCCTACAATGAGCAGTTCTTC.

This clone has a single count. The V gene is TRBV6-1, the J gene TRBJ1-4; possible D gene TRBD1, 5 bases. V lost 1 base, J lost 8 bases, and 14 bases lay in between. CDR1 is MNHNS and CDR2 is SASEGT in the germline V gene. The CDR3 has 15 amino acids. CDR3 amino acids: CASSEGEGAREKLFF. DNA of the CDR3: TGTGCCAGCAGTGAAGGTGAAGGGGCGAGGGAAAAACTGTTTTTT.

The V and J genes are TRBV5-1 and TRBJ2-1, with TRBD1 matching 9 bases. Trimming cost V 4 bases and J 3 bases; bases outside gene matches: 2. The CDR3 consists of 14 residues. Germline CDR1 reads SGHRS; CDR2 reads YFSETQ. The CDR3 reads CASSLTGGYNEQFF. The CDR3 nucleotides are TGCGCCAGCAGCCTGACAGGGGGCTACAATGAGCAGTTCTTC.